The 26 T cell receptor beta chains below all came from one sample that was sequenced in a study of T cell responses to AZD1222 COVID-19 vaccine. Only in-frame clones appear in the TCRdb table, and some are missing; sequencing was by immunoSEQ multiplex PCR. The sample carries 95,000 to 150,000 clones, about nine tenths recorded once. The sequencing here drew on peripheral blood, taken 28 days after the second dose of the MenACWY control vaccine. The receptors stem from an adult who received the MenACWY meningococcal vaccine as a control.

The chain carries TRBV18 and TRBJ1-4, with 8 nucleotides matching TRBD1. J gave up 8 bases and V 4 bases, and 6 bases lay outside the gene matches. Germline lookup yields CDR1 KGHSH and CDR2 LQKENI. CDR3 size: 14 residues. CDR3 nucleotides: TGTGCCAGCTCACAGGACAGGGATGTCGAAAAACTGTTTTTT. As protein: CASSQDRDVEKLFF.

The chain combines TRBV28 with TRBJ1-2; D is ambiguous. V was shortened by 4 bases and J by 7 bases, with 10 bases between the two germline ends. The CDR3 runs to 12 residues. From germline, CDR1 is MDHEN and CDR2 SYDVKM. CDR3 in amino acids: CASSWSLTGYTF. CDR3 nucleotide sequence: TGTGCCAGCAGTTGGTCCTTAACTGGCTACACCTTC.

The rearrangement links TRBV28 to TRBJ2-5; tentative D call: TRBD2 (7 bases). The CDR3 covers 14 residues. V lost 5 bases, J lost 4 bases, and 14 bases lay in between. Germline V lookup: CDR1 MDHEN, CDR2 SYDVKM. The CDR3 region has the DNA TGTGCCAGCAGTCGAGGGGGGGCGAGAGAGACCCAGTACTTC. It codes for CASSRGGARETQYF.

The chain links TRBV7-9 to TRBJ2-5; D unresolved. CDR1 is SEHNR and CDR2 is FQNEAQ in the germline V gene (reference sequence). There are 13 residues in the CDR3. The V end lost 3 bases, the J end lost 3 bases, and 8 bases lay between the germline ends. As DNA, the CDR3 is TGTGCCAGCAGCTTCGGAGAGGAAGAGACCCAGTACTTC. This sequence encodes CASSFGEEETQYF.

The V and J genes are TRBV18 and TRBJ2-2; possibly TRBD1 for D (5 bases). The CDR3 extends over 14 amino acids. Between the trimmed V and J ends, which lost 3 bases and 6 bases, there was a span of 11 bases. The germline V gene has CDR1 KGHSH and CDR2 LQKENI. This chain's CDR3 is CASSPSGYAGELFF. CDR3 nucleotides: TGTGCCAGCTCACCGTCAGGGTACGCCGGGGAGCTGTTTTTT.

The V call is TRBV11-3, the J call TRBJ1-1, with 8 bases aligning to TRBD1. CDR1 SGHNT and CDR2 YENEEA come from the germline V gene. Losses at the gene ends were 5 bases for V and 1 base for J; bases not matched to a gene: 6. The CDR3 spans 15 residues. The CDR3, as DNA: TGTGCCAGCAGCGTTTTGGACAGGGAGAACACTGAAGCTTTCTTT. Its protein product is CASSVLDRENTEAFF.

This chain joins TRBV18 and TRBJ1-2, with 8 bases matching TRBD1. This CDR3 contains 16 residues. Losses at the gene ends were 2 bases for V and 0 bases for J; bases not matched to a gene: 5. Germline loops: CDR1 KGHSH, CDR2 LQKENI. The CDR3 loop reads CASSPNDRGANYGYTF. In DNA, the CDR3 is TGTGCCAGCTCACCAAACGACAGGGGAGCTAACTATGGCTACACCTTC.

The chain uses TRBV19 and TRBJ2-2; 7 bases fit TRBD2. V lost 11 bases to trimming and J lost 5 bases; unmatched junction nucleotides: 11. CDR1 and CDR2 from the germline V gene are LNHDA and SQIVND (reference sequence). The length of the CDR3 is 14 residues. The CDR3 reads CASAWEGRTGELFF. CDR3 DNA sequence: TGTGCCTCAGCATGGGAGGGCCGAACCGGGGAGCTGTTTTTT.

This clone was detected only once. The J gene is TRBJ1-2, the V gene TRBV7-8, with D possibly being TRBD1 (6 bases). Trimming took off 2 bases at V and 6 bases at J, with 13 bases between the two ends. The CDR3 length is 14 residues. Germline CDR1 SGHVS, CDR2 FQNEAQ. The chain's CDR3 is CASSLPGQKDGYTF. CDR3 bases: TGTGCCAGCAGCTTACCTGGACAGAAAGATGGCTACACCTTC.

The gene calls are TRBV4-2 and TRBJ1-5; 10 nucleotides align to TRBD1. The CDR3 is made up of 16 amino acids. V lost 2 bases and J lost 7; bases outside the gene matches: 8. CDR1 and CDR2 (germline): LGHNA, YNFKEQ. CDR3: CASSQPRQGAGQPQHF. Written as DNA, the CDR3 is TGTGCCAGCAGCCAACCCCGACAGGGGGCCGGCCAGCCCCAGCATTTT.

The rearrangement links TRBV12-5 to TRBJ2-1; 11 bases are a match to TRBD1. Germline V gives CDR1 LGHNT, CDR2 FRNRAP. This CDR3 has 17 residues. The ends lost 0 bases at V and 6 bases at J; junction bases unmatched: 7. The CDR3 DNA is TGTGCTAGTGGTTTGGTATTAGGACAGGGGGCGCCCAATGAGCAGTTCTTC. Its protein product is CASGLVLGQGAPNEQFF.

The chain carries TRBV12-3 or TRBV12-4 and TRBJ1-6; maybe TRBD1 (5 bases). CDR3 length: 12 amino acids. The V end was cut by 6 bases, the J end by 8 bases, with 8 bases between. Here the CDR3 DNA reads TGTGCCAGCAGAACACAGGATTCACCCCTCCACTTT. Translated: CASRTQDSPLHF.

The genes are TRBV7-9 and TRBJ2-3; D perhaps matches TRBD1 (5 bases). The CDR3 runs to 14 residues. The V gene lost 4 bases and the J gene lost 3 bases, with 11 bases spanning the gap. The germline V gene has CDR1 SEHNR and CDR2 FQNEAQ (reference sequence). CDR3 sequence reads: CASSSSQGTDTQYF. The CDR3 region has the DNA TGTGCCAGCAGCTCCTCCCAGGGAACAGATACGCAGTATTTT. The whole variable domain, filled in from reference TRBV7-9 and TRBJ2-3, reads DTGVSQNPRHKITKRGQNVTFRCDPISEHNRLYWYRQTLGQGPEFLTYFQNEAQLEKSRLLSDRFSAERPKGSFSTLEIQRTEQGDSAMYLCASSSSQGTDTQYFGPGTRLTVL.

The gene calls are TRBV7-3 and TRBJ2-3; possibly TRBD2 for D (6 bases). The CDR3 extends over 23 amino acids. Between the trimmed V and J ends, which lost 1 base and 0 bases, there was a span of 32 bases. Germline CDR1 SGHTA, CDR2 FQGTGA. As DNA, the CDR3 is TGTGCCAGCAGCTTAAATTTCATCCAGTCGTCTCGACCCGGGACTTCGAGCACAGATACGCAGTATTTT. Protein: CASSLNFIQSSRPGTSSTDTQYF.

The chain employs TRBV5-1 and TRBJ2-7; D is perhaps TRBD2 (6 bases). Germline lookup yields CDR1 SGHRS and CDR2 YFSETQ. The CDR3 sequence is 14 residues long. The ends were cut back, 7 bases at V and 6 bases at J, with 20 bases in the middle. CDR3 sequence reads: CASSWDAGPGEQYF. The CDR3 bases are TGCGCCAGCTCTTGGGACGCGGGGCCGGGCGAGCAGTACTTC.

The chain recombines TRBV7-8 with TRBJ1-2; the D gene is possibly TRBD1 (5 bases). Deletions cut 6 bases from V and 11 bases from J, with 16 bases between. Germline-derived CDR1 and CDR2 are SGHVS and FQNEAQ. The CDR3 has 12 residues. The CDR3 DNA reads as TGTGCCAGCAGTTCCCCCGGGGGGTTTTACACCTTC. The encoded protein is CASSSPGGFYTF. The full variable domain, its missing parts supplied by reference TRBV7-8 and TRBJ1-2, is GAGVSQSPRYKVAKRGQDVALRCDPISGHVSLFWYQQALGQGPEFLTYFQNEAQLDKSGLPSDRFFAERPEGSVSTLKIQRTQQEDSAVYLCASSSPGGFYTFGSGTRLTVV.

The gene calls are TRBV15 and TRBJ1-3; TRBD1 matches at 7 bases. The CDR3 runs 17 residues. Losses at the gene ends were 1 base for V and 9 bases for J; bases not matched to a gene: 15. Germline V CDR1 and CDR2: LNHNV, YYDKDF (reference sequence). The CDR3, as DNA: TGTGCCACCAGCAGAGCCAGGGGGGGGTCTTCGGAAGGCACCATATATTTT. Translation gives CATSRARGGSSEGTIYF.

In its sample, this clone was seen once. This chain connects TRBV29-1 to TRBJ2-1, with 10 positions matching TRBD2. The CDR3 is 14 residues long. J gave up 11 bases and V 2 bases, and 9 bases lay outside the gene matches. CDR1 is SQVTM, CDR2 ANQGSEA, per germline. As DNA, the CDR3 is TGCAGCGTTGAAAGGCTAGCGGGAGACCGGAAGCAGTTCTTC. Residues: CSVERLAGDRKQFF.

The chain joins TRBV30 to TRBJ1-6; D gene unclear. Germline V CDR1 and CDR2: GTSNPN, SVGIG (reference sequence). The CDR3 covers 16 residues. V gave up 7 bases and J gave up 0 bases, with 16 bases separating them. This chain's CDR3 is CASQIFSSSYNSPLHF. The CDR3 DNA reads as TGTGCCTCCCAGATCTTCAGCAGCTCCTATAATTCACCCCTCCACTTT.

This chain links TRBV6-6 with TRBJ2-7; D gene ambiguous. The CDR3 consists of 12 residues. In germline, CDR1 is MNHNY, CDR2 SVGAGI (reference sequence). The V gene lost 8 bases and the J gene lost 0 bases, with 8 bases spanning the gap. The CDR3 DNA sequence: TGTGCCAGCGCTGGAAGCTCCTACGAGCAGTACTTC. Translating it yields CASAGSSYEQYF.

The chain has TRBV9 and TRBJ2-5; a weak D match, TRBD1 (7 bases). Looked up from germline, CDR1 is SGDLS and CDR2 is YYNGEE. V shed 3 bases and J shed 5 bases, with 17 bases lying between them. The CDR3 has 15 residues. CDR3 coding DNA: TGTGCCAGCAGCGCTAGACAGGGAGGCGTGGAGACCCAGTACTTC. Protein product: CASSARQGGVETQYF.

The chain employs TRBV27 and TRBJ1-6; TRBD1 matches at 10 bases. Germline-derived CDR1 and CDR2 are MNHEY and SMNVEV (reference sequence). The CDR3 is 18 amino acids. With V trimmed by 2 bases and J by 5 bases, 9 bases remained unmatched. The CDR3 DNA follows: TGTGCCAGCAGTTTACCGAGCAGGGACAGGGGACATAATTCACCCCTCCACTTT. Protein: CASSLPSRDRGHNSPLHF.

The CDR3 nucleotides read TGCGCCAGCAGCTCCCAGGGGCCCTCTGGAAACACCATATATTTT. Residues: CASSSQGPSGNTIYF. The chain is built from TRBV5-1 and TRBJ1-3; D possibly corresponds to TRBD1 (6 bases). With 3 bases removed from V and 0 bases from J, the gap between germline ends came to 10 bases. CDR3 length: 15 amino acids. Germline values: CDR1 SGHRS, CDR2 YFSETQ.

This clone was counted once. The chain recombines TRBV24-1 with TRBJ1-6; TRBD1 matches at 7 bases. V dropped 4 bases and J dropped 5; count of bases not matched to a gene: 16. Germline V gene lookup returns CDR1 KGHDR and CDR2 SFDVKD. This CDR3 region has 19 residues. The CDR3 here is CATSETGTDPILDNSPLHF. CDR3 coding DNA: TGTGCCACCAGTGAAACCGGGACAGACCCAATCCTTGATAATTCACCCCTCCACTTT.

J is TRBJ1-5 and V is TRBV6-1; D not certain. The CDR3 sequence is 14 residues long. The germline V gene has CDR1 MNHNS and CDR2 SASEGT. V dropped 2 bases and J dropped 9 bases, with 14 bases sitting between them. CDR3 sequence reads: CASSEMREAGPQHF. The CDR3 DNA reads TGTGCCAGCAGTGAAATGCGGGAGGCTGGGCCCCAGCATTTT.

The CDR3 sequence is CASSPLDHEQYF. The CDR3 DNA reads as TGTGCCAGCTCGCCTCTCGACCACGAGCAGTACTTC. The chain combines TRBV18 with TRBJ2-7; D not resolved. V gave up 6 bases and J gave up 5 bases, with 11 bases separating them. Germline CDR1 is KGHSH and CDR2 is LQKENI. The CDR3 runs 12 residues.